This T cell receptor beta chain was found in a study of blood T cell repertoires in COVID-19. Trimming took off 1 base at V and 3 bases at J, with 10 bases between the two ends. The CDR3 is made up of 15 amino acids. CDR1 is SGHRS and CDR2 is YFSETQ in the germline V gene. Sequencing used immunoSEQ multiplex PCR; TCRdb keeps in-frame clones, though not all of them. The sample comprises 120,000 or so clones, around 87% of which are singletons, and 7.6% rests with the top ten. The material sequenced was peripheral blood. The TCR sequence derives from a man between 45 and 60 years old with acute or convalescent COVID-19. This rearrangement joins TRBV5-1 to TRBJ2-2; D might be TRBD2 (6 bases). Here the CDR3 reads CASSLHGTYTGELFF. The CDR3 coding sequence is TGCGCCAGCAGCTTGCATGGGACTTACACCGGGGAGCTGTTTTTT.